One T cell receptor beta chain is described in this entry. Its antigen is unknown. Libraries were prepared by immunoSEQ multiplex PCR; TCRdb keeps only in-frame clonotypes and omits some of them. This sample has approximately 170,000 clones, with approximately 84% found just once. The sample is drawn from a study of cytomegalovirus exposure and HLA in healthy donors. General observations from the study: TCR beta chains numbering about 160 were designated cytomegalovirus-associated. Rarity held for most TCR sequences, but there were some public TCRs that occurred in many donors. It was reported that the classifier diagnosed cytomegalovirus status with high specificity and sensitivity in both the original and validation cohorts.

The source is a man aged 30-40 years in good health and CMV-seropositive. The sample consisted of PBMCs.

CDR3 region: CASSVGETSGSRQFF. The CDR3 nucleotides read TGTGCCAGCAGCGTCGGAGAGACTAGCGGGAGTCGGCAGTTCTTC. This chain links TRBV9 with TRBJ2-1; 12 bases fit TRBD2. The ends lost 2 bases at V and 12 bases at J; junction bases unmatched: 9. Germline V gene data show CDR1 as SGDLS and CDR2 as YYNGEE. The CDR3 consists of 15 residues. Based on the CDR3 plus reference TRBV9 and TRBJ2-1, the full variable domain is DSGVTQTPKHLITATGQRVTLRCSPRSGDLSVYWYQQSLDQGLQFLIQYYNGEERAKGNILERFSAQQFPDLHSELNLSSLELGDSALYFCASSVGETSGSRQFFGPGTRLTVL.